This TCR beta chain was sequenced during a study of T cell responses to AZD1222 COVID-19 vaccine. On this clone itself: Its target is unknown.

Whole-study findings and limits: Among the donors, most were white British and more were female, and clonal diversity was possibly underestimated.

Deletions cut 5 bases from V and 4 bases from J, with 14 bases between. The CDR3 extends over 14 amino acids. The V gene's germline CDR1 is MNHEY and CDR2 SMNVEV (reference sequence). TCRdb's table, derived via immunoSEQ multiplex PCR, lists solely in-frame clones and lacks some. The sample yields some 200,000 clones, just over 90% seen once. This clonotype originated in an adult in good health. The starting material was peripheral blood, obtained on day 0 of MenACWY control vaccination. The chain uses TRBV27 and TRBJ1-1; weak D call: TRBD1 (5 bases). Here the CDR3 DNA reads TGTGCCAGCAGTCTCAGGCCTGGGGGCACTGAAGCTTTCTTT. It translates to CASSLRPGGTEAFF.